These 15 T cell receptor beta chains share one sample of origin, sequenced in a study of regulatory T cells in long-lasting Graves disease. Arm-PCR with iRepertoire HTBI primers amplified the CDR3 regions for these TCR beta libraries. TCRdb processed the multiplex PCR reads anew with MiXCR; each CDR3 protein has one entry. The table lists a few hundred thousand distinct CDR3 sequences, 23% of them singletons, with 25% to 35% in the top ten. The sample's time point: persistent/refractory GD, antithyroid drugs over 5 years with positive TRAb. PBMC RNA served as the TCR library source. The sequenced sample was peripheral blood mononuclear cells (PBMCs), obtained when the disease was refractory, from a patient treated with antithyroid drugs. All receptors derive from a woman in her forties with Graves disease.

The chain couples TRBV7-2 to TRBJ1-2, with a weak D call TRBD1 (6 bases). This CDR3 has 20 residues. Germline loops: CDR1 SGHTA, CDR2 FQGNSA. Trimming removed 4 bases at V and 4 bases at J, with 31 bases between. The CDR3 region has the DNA TGTGCCAGCAGCTCCATAGGGGGATTCGTACCCAACCGCCTATTCTATGGCTACACCTTC. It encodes CASSSIGGFVPNRLFYGYTF.

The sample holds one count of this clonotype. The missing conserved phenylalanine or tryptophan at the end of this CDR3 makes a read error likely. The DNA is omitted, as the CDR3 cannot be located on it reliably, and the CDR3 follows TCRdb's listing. CDR3 amino acids: CASRGLAVNTGELFS. This chain joins TRBV12-3 or TRBV12-4 and TRBJ2-2; the table's D call, TRBD2, has no DNA check behind it. The CDR3 sequence runs 15 residues, both termini included.

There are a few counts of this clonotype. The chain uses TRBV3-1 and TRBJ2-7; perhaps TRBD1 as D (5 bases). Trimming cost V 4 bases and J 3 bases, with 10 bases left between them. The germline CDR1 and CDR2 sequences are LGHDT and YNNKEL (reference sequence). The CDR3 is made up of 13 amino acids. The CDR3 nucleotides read TGTGCCAGCAGCCCCGACAGATACTACGAGCAGTACTTC. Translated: CASSPDRYYEQYF.

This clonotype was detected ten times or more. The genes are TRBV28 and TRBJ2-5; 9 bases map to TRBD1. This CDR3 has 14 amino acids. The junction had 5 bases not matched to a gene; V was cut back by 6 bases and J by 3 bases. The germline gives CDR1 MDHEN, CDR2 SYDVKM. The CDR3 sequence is CASRWTGVEETQYF. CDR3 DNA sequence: TGTGCCAGCAGGTGGACAGGGGTTGAAGAGACCCAGTACTTC.

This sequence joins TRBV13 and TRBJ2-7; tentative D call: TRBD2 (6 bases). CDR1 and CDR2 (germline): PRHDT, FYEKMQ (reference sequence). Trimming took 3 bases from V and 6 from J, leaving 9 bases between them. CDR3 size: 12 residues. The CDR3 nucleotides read TGTGCCAGCAGCTTTAGACTAGTCGAGCAGTACTTC. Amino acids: CASSFRLVEQYF.

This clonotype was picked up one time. CDR3 sequence reads: CASSHTSLSHEQYF. Here the CDR3 DNA reads TGTGCCAGCAGCCATACTAGCCTTTCCCACGAGCAGTACTTC. This chain uses TRBV3-1 with TRBJ2-7, with a tentative D call TRBD2 (6 bases). This CDR3 has 14 amino acids. V gave up 3 bases and J gave up 5 bases, with 14 bases separating them. In germline, CDR1 is LGHDT, CDR2 YNNKEL (reference sequence).

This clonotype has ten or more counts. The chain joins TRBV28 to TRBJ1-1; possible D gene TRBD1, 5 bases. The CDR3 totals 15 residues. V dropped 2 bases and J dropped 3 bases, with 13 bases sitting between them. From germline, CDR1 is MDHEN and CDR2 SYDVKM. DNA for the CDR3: TGTGCCAGCAGTTTAGTGCGGGGGTTTGACACTGAAGCTTTCTTT. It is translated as CASSLVRGFDTEAFF.

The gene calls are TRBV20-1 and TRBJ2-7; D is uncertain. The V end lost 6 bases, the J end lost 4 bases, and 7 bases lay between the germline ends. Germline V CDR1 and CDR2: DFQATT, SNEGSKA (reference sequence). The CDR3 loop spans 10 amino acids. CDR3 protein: CSALKYEQYF. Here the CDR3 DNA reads TGCAGTGCCCTAAAATACGAGCAGTACTTC.

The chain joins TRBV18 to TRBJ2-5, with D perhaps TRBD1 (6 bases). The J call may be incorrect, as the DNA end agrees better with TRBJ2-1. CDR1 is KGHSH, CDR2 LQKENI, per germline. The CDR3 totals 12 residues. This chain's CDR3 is CASSLGGDEQFF. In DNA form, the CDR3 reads TGTGCCAGCTCTCTAGGGGGAGATGAGCAGTTCTTC.

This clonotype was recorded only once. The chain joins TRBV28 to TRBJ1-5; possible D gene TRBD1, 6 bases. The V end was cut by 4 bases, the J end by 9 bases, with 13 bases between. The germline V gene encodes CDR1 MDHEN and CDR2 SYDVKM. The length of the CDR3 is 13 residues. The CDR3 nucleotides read TGTGCCAGCAGTTCGGGGGGCGCGAGGCCCCAGCATTTT. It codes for CASSSGGARPQHF. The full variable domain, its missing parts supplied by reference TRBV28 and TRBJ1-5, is DVKVTQSSRYLVKRTGEKVFLECVQDMDHENMFWYRQDPGLGLRLIYFSYDVKMKEKGDIPEGYSVSREKKERFSLILESASTNQTSMYLCASSSGGARPQHFGDGTRLSIL.

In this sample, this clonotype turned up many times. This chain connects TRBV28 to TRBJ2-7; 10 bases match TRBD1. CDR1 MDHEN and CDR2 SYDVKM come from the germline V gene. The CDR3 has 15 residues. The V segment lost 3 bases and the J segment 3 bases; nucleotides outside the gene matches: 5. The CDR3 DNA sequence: TGTGCCAGCAGTTTGCCCGGGACAGGGGTCTACGAGCAGTACTTC. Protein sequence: CASSLPGTGVYEQYF.

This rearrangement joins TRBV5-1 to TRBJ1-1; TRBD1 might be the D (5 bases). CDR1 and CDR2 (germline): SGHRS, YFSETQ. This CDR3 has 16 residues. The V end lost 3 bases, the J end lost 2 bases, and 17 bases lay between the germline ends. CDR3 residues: CASSSLGELINTEAFF. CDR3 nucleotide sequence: TGCGCCAGCAGCTCGTTGGGGGAGCTAATTAACACTGAAGCTTTCTTT.

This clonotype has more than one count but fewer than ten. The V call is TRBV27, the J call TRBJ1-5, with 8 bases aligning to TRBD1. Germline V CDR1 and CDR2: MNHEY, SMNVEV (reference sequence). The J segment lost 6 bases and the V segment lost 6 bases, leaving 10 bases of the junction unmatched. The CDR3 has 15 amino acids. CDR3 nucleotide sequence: TGTGCCAGCAGCCCCGGACAGGGAGTGGCTCAGCCCCAGCATTTT. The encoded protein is CASSPGQGVAQPQHF.

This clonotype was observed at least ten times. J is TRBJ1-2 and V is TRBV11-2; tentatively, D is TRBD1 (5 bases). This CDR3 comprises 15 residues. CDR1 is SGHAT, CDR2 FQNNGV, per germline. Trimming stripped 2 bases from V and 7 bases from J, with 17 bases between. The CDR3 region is CASSLLAGKRSGYTF. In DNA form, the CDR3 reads TGTGCCAGCAGCTTACTAGCAGGGAAGCGCTCTGGCTACACCTTC.

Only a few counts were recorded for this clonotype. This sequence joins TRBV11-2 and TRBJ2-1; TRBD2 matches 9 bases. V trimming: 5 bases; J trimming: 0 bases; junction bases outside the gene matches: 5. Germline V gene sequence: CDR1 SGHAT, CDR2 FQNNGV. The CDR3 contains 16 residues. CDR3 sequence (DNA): TGTGCCAGCAGCCCGATTAGCGGGAGCTCCTACAATGAGCAGTTCTTC. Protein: CASSPISGSSYNEQFF.